The rows below give T cell receptor beta chains drawn from one sample of a study of T cell changes during pregnancy in multiple sclerosis. Clones were sequenced by immunoSEQ multiplex PCR, and TCRdb holds only the in-frame ones, with some missing. The sample includes about 68,000 clones, about 90% seen only once; the top ten take 0.65% to 1%. The source was peripheral blood, collected in the second trimester of pregnancy. The receptors derive from a female donor with multiple sclerosis, enrolled in a pregnancy study. Both conserved end residues are part of each CDR3. Each record gives: D gene, V gene, CDR3 protein. D genes are given only for firm matches.

D gene: NA
V gene: TRBV7-3
CDR3 protein: CASSLTGGTGRGEKLFF

D gene: NA
V gene: TRBV4-3
CDR3 protein: CASSQDNYGNIQYF

D gene: TRBD2
V gene: TRBV7-3
CDR3 protein: CASSLPSGGRMAGELFF

D gene: TRBD1
V gene: TRBV6-1
CDR3 protein: CASAKQGGHNGYTF

D gene: NA
V gene: TRBV27
CDR3 protein: CASSFSGLINEKLFF

D gene: NA
V gene: TRBV5-6
CDR3 protein: CASSLFDEKLFF

D gene: NA
V gene: TRBV4-1
CDR3 protein: CASSPTTDGELFF

D gene: TRBD1
V gene: TRBV6-5
CDR3 protein: CASSSTGGWYTEAFF

D gene: NA
V gene: TRBV6-5
CDR3 protein: CASTWAPNTGELFF

D gene: NA
V gene: TRBV29-1
CDR3 protein: CSVGRARRSSTDTQYF

D gene: NA
V gene: TRBV7-7
CDR3 protein: CASSSDPGVAGANVLTF

D gene: NA
V gene: TRBV11-2
CDR3 protein: CASSPRRDGHYNEQFF

D gene: TRBD1
V gene: TRBV27
CDR3 protein: CASSLWTGISGANVLTF

D gene: NA
V gene: TRBV27
CDR3 protein: CASQRTGKSNQPQHF

D gene: TRBD1
V gene: TRBV27
CDR3 protein: CASSYRQGLSGNTIYF

D gene: NA
V gene: TRBV5-6
CDR3 protein: CASSAYRGTEAFF

D gene: TRBD1
V gene: TRBV30
CDR3 protein: CAWRGQGLGELGLF

D gene: NA
V gene: TRBV10-3
CDR3 protein: CAISESQITDTQYF

D gene: NA
V gene: TRBV18
CDR3 protein: CASSPRVIPDTIYF

D gene: NA
V gene: TRBV7-2
CDR3 protein: CASSSDYTDTQYF

D gene: TRBD2
V gene: TRBV4-2
CDR3 protein: CASSQRAGGENIQYF

D gene: NA
V gene: TRBV7-9
CDR3 protein: CASSSPGTDTQYF

D gene: NA
V gene: TRBV5-1
CDR3 protein: CASSLDSQDQPQHF

D gene: NA
V gene: TRBV4-1
CDR3 protein: CASSQLDLFANTGELFF

D gene: TRBD2
V gene: TRBV19
CDR3 protein: CASSTSGGQISNNEQFF

D gene: TRBD2
V gene: TRBV9
CDR3 protein: CASSVDPAGGPRDEQFF

D gene: NA
V gene: TRBV21-1
CDR3 protein: CASSLGGMEGLYNSPLHF

D gene: NA
V gene: TRBV7-2
CDR3 protein: CASSTGRFTGNTIYF

D gene: NA
V gene: TRBV10-3
CDR3 protein: CAISDLRSGTYEQYF

D gene: NA
V gene: TRBV5-4
CDR3 protein: CASSSRGGPPSYNEQFF

D gene: NA
V gene: TRBV29-1
CDR3 protein: CSVESGNYGYTF

D gene: TRBD1
V gene: TRBV4-1
CDR3 protein: CASSQISGQGYEKLFF

D gene: NA
V gene: TRBV15
CDR3 protein: CATSRDRAGISNEQFF

D gene: TRBD1
V gene: TRBV5-8
CDR3 protein: CASIPPGQIYGYTF

D gene: TRBD1
V gene: TRBV6-5
CDR3 protein: CASAGGRVYGYTF

D gene: NA
V gene: TRBV11-1
CDR3 protein: CASSFQQGRGELFF

D gene: TRBD1
V gene: TRBV15
CDR3 protein: CATSRDSLLAGGTQYF

D gene: NA
V gene: TRBV6-4
CDR3 protein: CASSNDSGPQHF

D gene: NA
V gene: TRBV9
CDR3 protein: CASSVRTGSSGNTIYF

D gene: TRBD1
V gene: TRBV6-6
CDR3 protein: CASAPAGTGTGYEQYF

D gene: NA
V gene: TRBV29-1
CDR3 protein: CSVAGIHHGYTF

D gene: NA
V gene: TRBV7-2
CDR3 protein: CASSLSSYEQYF

D gene: TRBD1
V gene: TRBV27
CDR3 protein: CASSLSTGAPGDYGYTF

D gene: NA
V gene: TRBV6-5
CDR3 protein: CARSTAGGARYEQYF

D gene: TRBD2
V gene: TRBV7-2
CDR3 protein: CASSVLPRLLADEQFF

D gene: TRBD2
V gene: TRBV2
CDR3 protein: CASSGGGGLFGFTDTQYF

D gene: TRBD2
V gene: TRBV13
CDR3 protein: CASSHSGGAGNEQFF

D gene: NA
V gene: TRBV30
CDR3 protein: CAWSRDSGREKLFF

D gene: NA
V gene: TRBV23-1
CDR3 protein: CASSRVVGGHQPQHF

D gene: TRBD1
V gene: TRBV18
CDR3 protein: CASSPVGTGDNEQYF

D gene: NA
V gene: TRBV6-5
CDR3 protein: CASSGLLETQYF

D gene: NA
V gene: TRBV7-9
CDR3 protein: CASSFPGTSGGGYTF

D gene: NA
V gene: TRBV6-6
CDR3 protein: CASSPGTNYGYTF

D gene: NA
V gene: TRBV7-2
CDR3 protein: CASSPGRAHVDGYTF

D gene: NA
V gene: TRBV11-2
CDR3 protein: CASSRSVAGNTIYF

D gene: NA
V gene: TRBV7-6
CDR3 protein: CASSLVFQQETQYF

D gene: NA
V gene: TRBV9
CDR3 protein: CASSSQPGQPQHF

D gene: TRBD1
V gene: TRBV7-9
CDR3 protein: CASSRGQGSTYEQYF

D gene: TRBD1
V gene: TRBV19
CDR3 protein: CASTGTGVAYEQYF